This T cell receptor (beta chain) was profiled in a study of HIV-infected patients and healthy controls. Findings and limits, study-wide: Healthy controls carried many MAIT alpha-chain CDR3s, while HIV+ repertoires had few. The authors saw processing only sixteen HIV-infected individuals as a major limitation on generality.

This clonotype was seen repeatedly, ten times or more. Its cognate antigen is unknown. Reverse transcription used roughly 480 ng RNA and constant-region primers for alpha and beta. Using multiplexing indices, alpha and beta chain libraries were generated apart by chain-specific third strand synthesis. A single record per CDR3 protein comes from TCRdb applying MiXCR to the 5' RACE reads. The sample shows 8,400 or so distinct CDR3 sequences, about 8% of them seen only once. Follow-up blood was drawn about 14 weeks, roughly three months, after antiretroviral therapy began. All unsorted peripheral T cells were captured because whole blood was used without fractionation. The RNA source was an approximately 2.4 ml peripheral blood draw. V shed 7 bases and J 5 bases; nucleotides not matched to a gene: 8. Per germline, CDR1 SEHNR and CDR2 FQNEAQ (reference sequence). CDR3 size: 14 residues.

The material was blood, obtained during antiretroviral therapy. The TCR comes from an adult with HIV infection. The chain employs TRBV7-9 and TRBJ1-1; 9 bases align to TRBD1. CDR3 sequence: CASTIGDRVTEAFF. CDR3 nucleotides: TGTGCCAGCACCATCGGGGACAGGGTTACTGAAGCTTTCTTT.